These T cell receptor beta chains were read from a single sample in a study of cytomegalovirus exposure and HLA in healthy donors. Assay: immunoSEQ multiplex PCR; the TCRdb copy retains only in-frame clones and omits some. The table lists some 150,000 clones, approximately 86% of them singletons. The sequenced sample was PBMCs. Receptors originate from a man younger than 30 in good health and CMV-seropositive. The CDR3 runs from the conserved cysteine through the conserved F or W. The D gene is left open where the match is weak. Where a row states a size, it is once, few, many or the class of an expanded clone; other rows omit it.

TGTGCCAGCCGACTAGCGGGGGGTTCCAATGAGCAGTTCTTC	CASRLAGGSNEQFF	-	TRBV7-8	TRBJ2-1	TRBD2
TGTGCCAGCAGCTCCCGACAGGGGTCGTACGAGCAGTTCTTC	CASSSRQGSYEQFF	-	TRBV7-3	TRBJ2-1	TRBD1
TGTGCCAGCAGTCCGGGGGATCATAACTACGAGCAGTACTTC	CASSPGDHNYEQYF	-	TRBV28	TRBJ2-7	-
TGCAGCGCTGCTCGGGGAAACACTGAAGCTTTCTTT	CSAARGNTEAFF	-	TRBV29-1	TRBJ1-1	-
TGTGCCAGCAGCGTAGGAGGGTTGAACACTGAAGCTTTCTTT	CASSVGGLNTEAFF	-	TRBV7-6	TRBJ1-1	-
TGTGCCAGCAGCCCCTCCGGAGGTGGCCCCAATGAGCAGTTCTTC	CASSPSGGGPNEQFF	-	TRBV11-2	TRBJ2-1	-
TGTGCCAGCACCGCCGGGTCCTACGAGCAGTACTTC	CASTAGSYEQYF	-	TRBV7-9	TRBJ2-7	-
TGTGCCATCAGTGAGTCAACTAGCGGGAGTCTCTACGAGCAGTACTTC	CAISESTSGSLYEQYF	-	TRBV10-3	TRBJ2-7	TRBD2
TGTGCCTGGACCAGGGTAGGCAATGAGCAGTTCTTC	CAWTRVGNEQFF	-	TRBV30	TRBJ2-1	-
TGCGCCAGCAGCCAAGATCAAGGCAGGGGGAATGAGCAGTTCTTC	CASSQDQGRGNEQFF	-	TRBV4-3	TRBJ2-1	TRBD1
TGTGCCAGCAGCTCGGGAGGCCGAGGGGAAAAACTGTTTTTT	CASSSGGRGEKLFF	few	TRBV5-4	TRBJ1-4	-
TGTGCCAGCAGCTTCGGTCTAGCGGGAGGTAATGAGCAGTTCTTC	CASSFGLAGGNEQFF	-	TRBV11-2	TRBJ2-1	TRBD2
TGTGCCAGCAGCTCGCGACTTGGCTACACCTTC	CASSSRLGYTF	-	TRBV5-4	TRBJ1-2	-
TGTGCCAGCAGCTCACACCCGGGACTAGCGGGGTATTCCAATGAGCAGTTCTTC	CASSSHPGLAGYSNEQFF	-	TRBV7-3	TRBJ2-1	TRBD2
TGTGCCAGCAGTCCACGGAGGGACAGGGATGAAGCTTTCTTT	CASSPRRDRDEAFF	-	TRBV28	TRBJ1-1	TRBD1
TGTGCCAGCAGTTGGGGACAGGGGGCCAGTGAAAAACTGTTTTTT	CASSWGQGASEKLFF	-	TRBV6-5	TRBJ1-4	TRBD1